This T cell receptor beta chain was captured in a study of CXCR3-negative and CXCR3-positive naive CD8 T cells. The V gene's germline CDR1 is SGHVS and CDR2 FQNEAQ. CDR3 length equals 14 residues. With UMI labels, 5' RACE was used to prepare the TRB cDNA libraries. Each CDR3 protein gets one entry in TCRdb, which reprocessed the 5' RACE reads and gives no DNA. The table counts about 57,000 distinct CDR3 sequences; about a quarter lies in the top ten. This clonotype originated in a human donor in good health. Some clones in this sample may be carry-over from other donors' samples. The V and J genes are TRBV7-8 and TRBJ1-5; TCRdb gives TRBD1 as the D gene, but with no DNA this cannot be confirmed. Material for sequencing was memory CD8+ T cells from blood. CDR3 sequence reads: CASSYGQFNQPQHF. Using reference TRBV7-8 and TRBJ1-5 for the parts outside the CDR3, the full variable domain is GAGVSQSPRYKVAKRGQDVALRCDPISGHVSLFWYQQALGQGPEFLTYFQNEAQLDKSGLPSDRFFAERPEGSVSTLKIQRTQQEDSAVYLCASSYGQFNQPQHFGDGTRLSIL.